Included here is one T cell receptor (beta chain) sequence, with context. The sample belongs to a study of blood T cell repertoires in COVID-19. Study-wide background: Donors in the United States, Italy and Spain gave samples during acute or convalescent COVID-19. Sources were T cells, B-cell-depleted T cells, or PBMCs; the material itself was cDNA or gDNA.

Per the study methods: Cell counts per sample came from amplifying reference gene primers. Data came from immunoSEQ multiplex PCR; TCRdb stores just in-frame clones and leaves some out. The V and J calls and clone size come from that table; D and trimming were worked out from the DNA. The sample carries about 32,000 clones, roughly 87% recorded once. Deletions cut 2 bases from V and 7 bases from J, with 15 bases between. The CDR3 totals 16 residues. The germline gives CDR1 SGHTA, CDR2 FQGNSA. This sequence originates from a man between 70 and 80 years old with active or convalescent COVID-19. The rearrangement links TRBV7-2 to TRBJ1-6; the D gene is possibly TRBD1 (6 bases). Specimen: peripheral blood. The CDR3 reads CASSLRAGVGNSPLHF. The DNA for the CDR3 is TGTGCCAGCAGCTTAAGGGCAGGGGTAGGGAATTCACCCCTCCACTTT.